These 30 T cell receptor beta chains originate from one sample sequenced in a study of blood T cell repertoires in COVID-19. Produced via immunoSEQ multiplex PCR; TCRdb's table is partial and in-frame only. The table has around 450,000 clones, about 85% seen once; the top ten hold approximately 0.7%. Sequenced: PBMCs or T cells enriched from blood (not recorded which). All receptors come from a woman between 18 and 29 years old who had recovered from COVID-19.

The rearrangement links TRBV28 to TRBJ2-3, with 8 bases aligning to TRBD1. Germline trimming cut 2 bases from V and 2 bases from J; bases unmatched to any gene: 9. The length of the CDR3 is 17 residues. The germline gives CDR1 MDHEN, CDR2 SYDVKM. The CDR3 DNA is TGTGCCAGCAGTTTACCAGCTCCGGGACAGGACACAGATACGCAGTATTTT. Translating gives CASSLPAPGQDTDTQYF.

J is TRBJ2-3 and V is TRBV4-1; TRBD2 might be the D (5 bases). Germline-derived CDR1 and CDR2 are MGHRA and YSYEKL. The CDR3 sequence is 15 residues long. Trimming shortened V by 0 bases and J by 4 bases, and 11 bases separated the two germline ends. The CDR3 sequence is CASSQEAGHSDTQYF. The CDR3 DNA is TGCGCCAGCAGCCAAGAGGCGGGCCATTCAGATACGCAGTATTTT.

This sequence joins TRBV11-2 and TRBJ1-3, with D possibly being TRBD1 (5 bases). The germline V gene has CDR1 SGHAT and CDR2 FQNNGV. V was trimmed by 7 bases and J by 0 bases, leaving 16 bases between them. The CDR3 has 16 amino acids. CDR3 DNA sequence: TGTGCCAGCACCCCATGGGGCGGCGGCTCTGGAAACACCATATATTTT. Amino acid sequence: CASTPWGGGSGNTIYF.

This clone came up once. The chain is built from TRBV7-2 and TRBJ2-3, with D possibly matching TRBD1 (5 bases). The germline CDR1 and CDR2 sequences are SGHTA and FQGNSA. V shed 4 bases and J shed 1 base, with 18 bases lying between them. CDR3 size: 17 residues. The CDR3 bases are TGTGCCAGCAGCTCCCAGGCCAGGGTAGAGGGCACAGATACGCAGTATTTT. Its translation is CASSSQARVEGTDTQYF.

This clone has just a few counts. The chain has TRBV19 and TRBJ2-5; 8 nucleotides align to TRBD1. There are 15 residues in the CDR3. The V segment lost 3 bases and the J segment 4 bases; nucleotides outside the gene matches: 7. Germline V gives CDR1 LNHDA, CDR2 SQIVND (reference sequence). In DNA form, the CDR3 reads TGTGCCAGTAGTATCAGGGGACAGGCGGGAGAGACCCAGTACTTC. Translating it yields CASSIRGQAGETQYF.

The V and J genes are TRBV24-1 and TRBJ2-2; TRBD2 matches 13 bases. The junction had 3 bases not matched to a gene; V was cut back by 2 bases and J by 4 bases. The CDR3 contains 17 residues. CDR1 and CDR2 (germline): KGHDR, SFDVKD. The CDR3 loop is CATSDSTSGGLTGELFF. The CDR3 bases are TGTGCCACCAGTGATTCGACTAGCGGGGGGCTCACCGGGGAGCTGTTTTTT.

The chain combines TRBV3-1 (or the pseudogene TRBV3-2) with TRBJ2-3; 10 bases fit TRBD1. This CDR3 is built from 14 residues. CDR1 and CDR2 (germline): LGHDT, YNNKEL (reference sequence). V shed 4 bases and J 5 bases; nucleotides not matched to a gene: 3. The CDR3 sequence: CASSRTGGGDTQYF. As DNA, the CDR3 is TGTGCCAGCAGCCGGACAGGGGGTGGAGATACGCAGTATTTT.

The gene calls are TRBV28 and TRBJ1-5; perhaps TRBD1 as D (5 bases). The CDR3 runs to 15 residues. Between the trimmed V and J ends, which lost 5 bases and 5 bases, there was a span of 16 bases. The germline gives CDR1 MDHEN, CDR2 SYDVKM. CDR3 region: CASSLLGGGDQPQHF. The CDR3 DNA follows: TGTGCCAGCAGTCTCCTCGGGGGGGGAGATCAGCCCCAGCATTTT.

The gene calls are TRBV7-2 and TRBJ2-5; 8 positions agree with TRBD2. CDR3 length equals 15 residues. In germline, CDR1 is SGHTA, CDR2 FQGNSA. Germline trimming cut 1 base from V and 9 bases from J; bases unmatched to any gene: 10. The CDR3: CASSLELFDGGAQYF. CDR3 coding DNA: TGTGCCAGCAGCTTAGAACTATTCGACGGGGGGGCCCAGTACTTC.

J is TRBJ2-7 and V is TRBV7-8, with D possibly TRBD1 on 6 matching bases. Per the germline V gene, CDR1 is SGHVS and CDR2 is FQNEAQ. The CDR3 sequence is 15 residues long. V lost 1 base to trimming and J lost 5 bases, with 15 bases between them. DNA for the CDR3: TGTGCCAGCAGCTTAGGGGCCACAGGGAACCACGAGCAGTACTTC. Amino acid sequence: CASSLGATGNHEQYF. The full variable domain, with the rest looked up from reference TRBV7-8 and TRBJ2-7, is GAGVSQSPRYKVAKRGQDVALRCDPISGHVSLFWYQQALGQGPEFLTYFQNEAQLDKSGLPSDRFFAERPEGSVSTLKIQRTQQEDSAVYLCASSLGATGNHEQYFGPGTRLTVT.

V gene TRBV9 combines with J gene TRBJ2-3; 12 nucleotides match TRBD2. V gave up 4 bases and J gave up 5 bases; unmatched junction bases: 5. This CDR3 comprises 15 residues. Germline CDR1 reads SGDLS; CDR2 reads YYNGEE. CDR3 coding DNA: TGTGCCAGCAGCCCGGGACTAGCGGGCAGAGATACGCAGTATTTT. Its protein is CASSPGLAGRDTQYF.

The chain employs TRBV5-1 and TRBJ1-1; 9 nucleotides align to TRBD1. The V gene end was trimmed by 0 bases and the J gene end by 4 bases; junction bases not matched to a gene: 4. This CDR3 spans 15 amino acids. Germline values: CDR1 SGHRS, CDR2 YFSETQ. The CDR3 DNA is TGCGCCAGCAGCTTGGGTGACAGGGGGGGCACTGAAGCTTTCTTT. Translating it yields CASSLGDRGGTEAFF.

For this clone: A much larger clone differs from this one at a single base, so this may be a read error. Additional DNA sequences in this sample encode the identical CDR3. The rearrangement uses TRBV12-3 or TRBV12-4 and TRBJ1-2, with TRBD1 as a possible D gene (6 bases). The CDR3 runs 13 residues. V lost 5 bases, J lost 2 bases, and 9 bases lay in between. Here the CDR3 reads CASSPDRNYGYTF. CDR3 sequence (DNA): TGTGCCAGCAGTCCCGACAGGAACTATGGCTACACCTTC.

The chain carries TRBV12-3 or TRBV12-4 and TRBJ1-1; D call uncertain. The CDR3 is 13 residues long. Trimming shortened V by 3 bases and J by 3 bases, and 8 bases separated the two germline ends. The CDR3 bases are TGTGCCAGCAGTTTTTCGCAGGACACTGAAGCTTTCTTT. Translating gives CASSFSQDTEAFF.

The V gene is TRBV25-1, the J gene TRBJ1-4, with TRBD1 matching over 9 bases. The CDR3 contains 15 residues. V trimming: 4 bases; J trimming: 8 bases; junction bases outside the gene matches: 8. Germline V lookup: CDR1 MGHDK, CDR2 SYGVNS. Here the CDR3 reads CASSGLQGAGEKLFF. The CDR3 coding sequence is TGTGCCAGCAGTGGCCTACAGGGGGCAGGGGAAAAACTGTTTTTT.

The V gene is TRBV28, the J gene TRBJ1-5; D gene uncertain. CDR1 MDHEN and CDR2 SYDVKM come from the germline V gene. V was pared by 1 base and J by 0 bases, with 7 bases between. This CDR3 has 15 residues. As DNA, the CDR3 is TGTGCCAGCAGTTTATATTCCTATAGCAATCAGCCCCAGCATTTT. This encodes CASSLYSYSNQPQHF.

The chain uses TRBV14 and TRBJ1-2; 7 nucleotides line up with TRBD1. The germline CDR1 and CDR2 sequences are SGHDN and FVKESK. After removal of 6 bases from V and 0 bases from J, the junction contained 1 base not matched to a gene. CDR3 length: 13 residues. DNA for the CDR3: TGTGCCAGCAGAGGACAGGCTAACTATGGCTACACCTTC. Encoded protein: CASRGQANYGYTF.

This clone occurred once. Other DNA variants within this sample encode the same CDR3. CDR3 sequence: CASSLGGGGTDTQYF. The CDR3 DNA is TGCGCCAGCAGCTTGGGAGGGGGCGGCACAGATACGCAGTATTTT. The chain recombines TRBV5-1 with TRBJ2-3; the match to TRBD1 covers 7 bases. V shed 0 bases and J 1 base; nucleotides not matched to a gene: 2. This CDR3 comprises 15 residues. Germline assignment: CDR1 SGHRS and CDR2 YFSETQ.

V and J are TRBV6-4 and TRBJ1-1; 8 nucleotides agree with TRBD1. The V and J ends lost 8 bases and 0 bases, in that order; junction bases with no gene match: 8. The CDR3 consists of 15 residues. Per the germline V gene, CDR1 is MRHNA and CDR2 is SNTAGT. The CDR3 is CASQGAVFLNTEAFF. CDR3 bases: TGTGCCAGCCAGGGGGCCGTTTTCTTGAACACTGAAGCTTTCTTT.

The rearrangement joins TRBV2 to TRBJ1-5; 7 nucleotides line up with TRBD1. The trim removed 7 bases at V and 5 bases at J, leaving 17 bases unmatched. Germline CDR1 and CDR2: SNHLY and FYNNEI. The length of the CDR3 is 17 residues. CDR3: CASIPLGQTRLDQPQHF. In nucleotides, the CDR3 is TGTGCCAGCATTCCATTGGGACAGACTCGACTCGATCAGCCCCAGCATTTT. Looking up the rest from reference TRBV2 and TRBJ1-5 gives the full variable domain: EPEVTQTPSHQVTQMGQEVILRCVPISNHLYFYWYRQILGQKVEFLVSFYNNEISEKSEIFDDQFSVERPDGSNFTLKIRSTKLEDSAMYFCASIPLGQTRLDQPQHFGDGTRLSIL.

The chain recombines TRBV5-1 with TRBJ2-5; D is uncertain. The V gene lost 0 bases and the J gene lost 2 bases, with 14 bases spanning the gap. Germline V gene data show CDR1 as SGHRS and CDR2 as YFSETQ. The length of the CDR3 is 16 residues. CDR3 amino acids: CASSLVPSTLQETQYF. DNA of the CDR3: TGCGCCAGCAGCTTGGTCCCTTCTACGCTACAAGAGACCCAGTACTTC.

In its sample, this clone was seen once. The V call is TRBV9, the J call TRBJ2-1; tentatively, D is TRBD2 (6 bases). V was clipped by 0 bases and J by 8 bases, with 15 bases between them. Germline assignment: CDR1 SGDLS and CDR2 YYNGEE. There are 15 residues in the CDR3. CDR3 in amino acids: CASSVGGANIDEQFF. The CDR3 DNA is TGTGCCAGCAGCGTAGGCGGGGCGAATATAGATGAGCAGTTCTTC.

This chain links TRBV18 with TRBJ1-6; no clear D gene. Germline V gene lookup returns CDR1 KGHSH and CDR2 LQKENI. The CDR3 consists of 15 residues. The V end was cut by 3 bases, the J end by 6 bases, with 12 bases between. The CDR3 DNA is TGTGCCAGCTCACCTGGACTGAGGCTTAATTCACCCCTCCACTTT. Translation gives CASSPGLRLNSPLHF. The variable domain in full, with the rest retrieved from reference TRBV18 and TRBJ1-6, is NAGVMQNPRHLVRRRGQEARLRCSPMKGHSHVYWYRQLPEEGLKFMVYLQKENIIDESGMPKERFSAEFPKEGPSILRIQQVVRGDSAAYFCASSPGLRLNSPLHFGNGTRLTVT.

This chain links TRBV3-1 (or the pseudogene TRBV3-2) with TRBJ1-1; a weak D match, TRBD1 (6 bases). The germline V and J ends were trimmed by 1 base and 6 bases, with 9 bases remaining between them. The CDR3 is 13 residues long. CDR1 and CDR2 from the germline V gene are LGHDT and YNNKEL (reference sequence). DNA of the CDR3: TGTGCCAGCAGCCAAGGGGGGGGCCCTGAAGCTTTCTTT. This codes for CASSQGGGPEAFF.

This chain joins TRBV19 and TRBJ2-5; 8 positions agree with TRBD1. The CDR3 length is 14 residues. Germline CDR1 and CDR2: LNHDA and SQIVND (reference sequence). The V and J ends lost 5 bases and 2 bases, in that order; junction bases with no gene match: 4. The CDR3 DNA sequence: TGTGCCAGTAGTCCCAGGGGGCAGCAAGAGACCCAGTACTTC. Its translation is CASSPRGQQETQYF.

The chain has TRBV15 and TRBJ2-1; 8 bases are shared with TRBD2. Trimming cost V 3 bases and J 9 bases; bases outside gene matches: 10. This CDR3 comprises 15 residues. Germline V gives CDR1 LNHNV, CDR2 YYDKDF (reference sequence). The CDR3: CATSSDGGAAAEQFF. As DNA, the CDR3 is TGTGCCACCAGCAGTGACGGGGGGGCCGCAGCTGAGCAGTTCTTC. The whole variable domain, remainder taken from reference TRBV15 and TRBJ2-1, is DAMVIQNPRYQVTQFGKPVTLSCSQTLNHNVMYWYQQKSSQAPKLLFHYYDKDFNNEADTPDNFQSRRPNTSFCFLDIRSPGLGDTAMYLCATSSDGGAAAEQFFGPGTRLTVL.

This sequence joins TRBV10-1 and TRBJ2-7; 11 bases map to TRBD2. The CDR3 runs to 16 residues. J lost 4 bases, V lost 4 bases, and 9 bases had no gene match. Germline assignment: CDR1 WNHNN and CDR2 SYGVQD (reference sequence). The DNA for the CDR3 is TGCGCCAGCAGTGTTAGCGGGGGGGACCCCTGGTACGAGCAGTACTTC. It yields the protein CASSVSGGDPWYEQYF.

The V call is TRBV2, the J call TRBJ2-6, with D perhaps TRBD2 (5 bases). V gave up 3 bases and J gave up 5 bases, with 11 bases separating them. Per the germline V gene, CDR1 is SNHLY and CDR2 is FYNNEI. The length of the CDR3 is 15 residues. The chain's CDR3 is CASSDQGSRANVLTF. In DNA, the CDR3 is TGTGCCAGCAGTGATCAAGGGAGCCGGGCCAACGTCCTGACTTTC. The full variable domain, its missing parts supplied by reference TRBV2 and TRBJ2-6, is EPEVTQTPSHQVTQMGQEVILRCVPISNHLYFYWYRQILGQKVEFLVSFYNNEISEKSEIFDDQFSVERPDGSNFTLKIRSTKLEDSAMYFCASSDQGSRANVLTFGAGSRLTVL.

The chain couples TRBV30 to TRBJ2-6; tentatively, D is TRBD2 (7 bases). CDR3 length: 16 residues. V was clipped by 7 bases and J by 3 bases, with 19 bases between them. Germline lookup yields CDR1 GTSNPN and CDR2 SVGIG (reference sequence). Here the CDR3 reads CASGPEGGYGANVLTF. The CDR3 bases are TGTGCCTCGGGGCCTGAGGGGGGGTATGGGGCCAACGTCCTGACTTTC.

V gene TRBV2 combines with J gene TRBJ2-7, with D tentatively TRBD1 (6 bases). The CDR3 length is 15 residues. The ends were cut back, 5 bases at V and 3 bases at J, with 17 bases in the middle. CDR1 SNHLY and CDR2 FYNNEI come from the germline V gene. CDR3 nucleotides: TGTGCCAGCAGTTTGACAGGACATACCGTCTACGAGCAGTACTTC. This gives the protein CASSLTGHTVYEQYF.